This TCR beta chain was observed in a study of identical twins. The sample holds many counts of this clonotype. MiXCR was run by TCRdb on the 5' RACE reads, yielding one entry per CDR3 protein. The sample shows approximately 600,000 distinct CDR3 sequences, 9.5% to 10% of them seen only once. This CDR3 is built from 11 residues. From germline, CDR1 is MNHEY and CDR2 SVGEGT. Trimming stripped 6 bases from V and 5 bases from J, with 7 bases between. The same data also contributed to another study, on yellow fever vaccine responses in identical twins.

The chain links TRBV6-2 or TRBV6-3 to TRBJ2-5, with D unclear. The origin of this receptor is a woman between 18 and 30 years old in good health. The sample taken for sequencing was PBMCs. The CDR3 DNA is TGTGCCAGCAGGAAGCAGGAGACCCAGTACTTC. Encoded protein: CASRKQETQYF.